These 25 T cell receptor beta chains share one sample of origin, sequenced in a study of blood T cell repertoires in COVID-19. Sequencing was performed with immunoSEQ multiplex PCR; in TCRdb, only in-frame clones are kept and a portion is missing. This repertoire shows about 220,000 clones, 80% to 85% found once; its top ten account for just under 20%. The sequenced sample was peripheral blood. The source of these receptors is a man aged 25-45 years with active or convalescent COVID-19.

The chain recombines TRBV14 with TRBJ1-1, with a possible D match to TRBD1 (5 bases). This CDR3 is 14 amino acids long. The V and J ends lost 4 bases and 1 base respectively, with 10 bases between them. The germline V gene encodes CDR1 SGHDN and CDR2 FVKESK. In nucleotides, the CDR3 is TGTGCCAGCAGCCTCCGGACACAGAACACTGAAGCTTTCTTT. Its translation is CASSLRTQNTEAFF.

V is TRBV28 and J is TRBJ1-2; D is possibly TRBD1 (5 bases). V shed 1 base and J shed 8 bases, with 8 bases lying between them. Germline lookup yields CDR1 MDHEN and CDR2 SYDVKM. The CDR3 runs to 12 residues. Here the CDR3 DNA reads TGTGCCAGCAGTTTATCAGGGAACGGCTACACCTTC. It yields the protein CASSLSGNGYTF.

The CDR3 DNA follows: TGTGCCAGCAGTTACAGTGGAGGAAAACTGTTTTTT. The encoded protein is CASSYSGGKLFF. The rearrangement uses TRBV6-2 or TRBV6-3 and TRBJ1-4; no firm D call. Germline V gene sequence: CDR1 MNHEY, CDR2 SVGEGT. The CDR3 extends over 12 amino acids. Trimming removed 2 bases at V and 10 bases at J, with 8 bases between.

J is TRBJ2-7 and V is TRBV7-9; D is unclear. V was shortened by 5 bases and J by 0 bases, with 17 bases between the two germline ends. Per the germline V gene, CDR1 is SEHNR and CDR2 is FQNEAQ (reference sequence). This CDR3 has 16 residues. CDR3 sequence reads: CASSPGGASSSYEQYF. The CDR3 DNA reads TGTGCCAGCAGCCCCGGCGGCGCATCCAGCTCCTACGAGCAGTACTTC.

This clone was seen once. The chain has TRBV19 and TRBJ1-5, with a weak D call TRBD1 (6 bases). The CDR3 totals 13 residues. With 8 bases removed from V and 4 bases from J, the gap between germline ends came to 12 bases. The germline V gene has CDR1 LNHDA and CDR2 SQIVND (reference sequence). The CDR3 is CASRDITNQPQHF. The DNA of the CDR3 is TGTGCCAGTCGGGACATAACTAATCAGCCCCAGCATTTT.

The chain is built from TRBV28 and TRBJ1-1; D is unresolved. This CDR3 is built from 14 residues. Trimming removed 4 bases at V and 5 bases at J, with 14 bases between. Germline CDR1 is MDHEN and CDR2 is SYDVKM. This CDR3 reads CASSSRGGLTEAFF. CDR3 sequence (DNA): TGTGCCAGCAGTTCCCGGGGAGGGTTAACTGAAGCTTTCTTT.

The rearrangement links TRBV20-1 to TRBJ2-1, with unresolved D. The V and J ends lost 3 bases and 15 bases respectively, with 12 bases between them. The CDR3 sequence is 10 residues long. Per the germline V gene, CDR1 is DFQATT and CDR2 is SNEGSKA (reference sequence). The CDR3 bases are TGCAGTGCTAGTCGTCCTCCTCTGTTCTTC. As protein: CSASRPPLFF.

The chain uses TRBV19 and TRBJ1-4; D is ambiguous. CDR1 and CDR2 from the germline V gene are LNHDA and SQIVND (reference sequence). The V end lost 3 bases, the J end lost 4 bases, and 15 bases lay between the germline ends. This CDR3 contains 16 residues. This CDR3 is CASSILTSGGNEKLFF. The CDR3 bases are TGTGCCAGTAGTATCCTAACTAGCGGCGGTAATGAAAAACTGTTTTTT. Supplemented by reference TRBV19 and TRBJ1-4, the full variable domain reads DGGITQSPKYLFRKEGQNVTLSCEQNLNHDAMYWYRQDPGQGLRLIYYSQIVNDFQKGDIAEGYSVSREKKESFPLTVTSAQKNPTAFYLCASSILTSGGNEKLFFGSGTQLSVL.

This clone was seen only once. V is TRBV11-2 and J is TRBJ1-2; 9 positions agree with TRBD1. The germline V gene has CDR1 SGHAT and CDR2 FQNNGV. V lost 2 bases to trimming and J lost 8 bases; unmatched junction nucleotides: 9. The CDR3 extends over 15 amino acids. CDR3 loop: CASSLLRDRVGGYTF. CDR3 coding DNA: TGTGCCAGCAGCTTATTACGGGACAGGGTCGGAGGCTACACCTTC.

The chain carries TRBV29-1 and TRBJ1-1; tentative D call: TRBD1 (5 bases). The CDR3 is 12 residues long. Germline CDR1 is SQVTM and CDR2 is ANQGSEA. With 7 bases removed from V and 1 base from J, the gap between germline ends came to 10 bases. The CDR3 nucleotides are TGCAGCGGGTGGGGCGGGAACACTGAAGCTTTCTTT. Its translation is CSGWGGNTEAFF.

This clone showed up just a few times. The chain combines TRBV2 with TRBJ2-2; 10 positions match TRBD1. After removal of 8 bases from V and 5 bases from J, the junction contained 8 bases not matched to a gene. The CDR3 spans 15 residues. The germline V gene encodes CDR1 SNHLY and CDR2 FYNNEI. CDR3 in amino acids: CASDLRDRGTGELFF. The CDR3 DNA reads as TGTGCCAGCGACCTAAGGGACAGGGGTACCGGGGAGCTGTTTTTT. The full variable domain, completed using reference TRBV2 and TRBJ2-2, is EPEVTQTPSHQVTQMGQEVILRCVPISNHLYFYWYRQILGQKVEFLVSFYNNEISEKSEIFDDQFSVERPDGSNFTLKIRSTKLEDSAMYFCASDLRDRGTGELFFGEGSRLTVL.

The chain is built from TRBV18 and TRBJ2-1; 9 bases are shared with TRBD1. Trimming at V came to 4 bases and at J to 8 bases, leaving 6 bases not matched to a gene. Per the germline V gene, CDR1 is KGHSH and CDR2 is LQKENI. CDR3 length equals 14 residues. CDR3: CASSLADRGYEQFF. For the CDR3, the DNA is TGTGCCAGCTCACTAGCCGACAGGGGGTATGAGCAGTTCTTC.

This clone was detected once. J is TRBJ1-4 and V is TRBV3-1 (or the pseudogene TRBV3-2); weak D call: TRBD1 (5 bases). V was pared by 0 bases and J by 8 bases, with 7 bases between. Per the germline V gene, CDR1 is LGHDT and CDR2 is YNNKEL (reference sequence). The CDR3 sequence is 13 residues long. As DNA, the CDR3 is TGTGCCAGCAGCCAAGATCGGGGGGAAAAACTGTTTTTT. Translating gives CASSQDRGEKLFF.

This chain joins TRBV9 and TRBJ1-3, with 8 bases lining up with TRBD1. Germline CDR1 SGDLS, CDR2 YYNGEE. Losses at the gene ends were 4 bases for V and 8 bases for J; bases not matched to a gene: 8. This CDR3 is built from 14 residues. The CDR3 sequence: CASSIGTGDDTIYF. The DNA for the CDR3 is TGTGCCAGCAGCATCGGGACAGGAGACGACACCATATATTTT. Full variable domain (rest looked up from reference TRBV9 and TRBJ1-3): DSGVTQTPKHLITATGQRVTLRCSPRSGDLSVYWYQQSLDQGLQFLIQYYNGEERAKGNILERFSAQQFPDLHSELNLSSLELGDSALYFCASSIGTGDDTIYFGEGSWLTVV.

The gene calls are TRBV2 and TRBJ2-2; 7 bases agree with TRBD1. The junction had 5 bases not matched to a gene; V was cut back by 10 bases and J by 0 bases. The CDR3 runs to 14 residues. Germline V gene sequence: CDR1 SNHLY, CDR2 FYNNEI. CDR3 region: CATSGGTNTGELFF. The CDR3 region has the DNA TGTGCCACCTCAGGGGGAACGAACACCGGGGAGCTGTTTTTT.

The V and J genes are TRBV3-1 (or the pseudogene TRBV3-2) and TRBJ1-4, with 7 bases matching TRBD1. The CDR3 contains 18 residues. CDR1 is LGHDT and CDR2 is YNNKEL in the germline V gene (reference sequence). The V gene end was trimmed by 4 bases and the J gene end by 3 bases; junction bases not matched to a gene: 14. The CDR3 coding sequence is TGTGCCAGCAGCCGCAGGGGGGCCGCGGGAGGATCTAATGAAAAACTGTTTTTT. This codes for CASSRRGAAGGSNEKLFF.

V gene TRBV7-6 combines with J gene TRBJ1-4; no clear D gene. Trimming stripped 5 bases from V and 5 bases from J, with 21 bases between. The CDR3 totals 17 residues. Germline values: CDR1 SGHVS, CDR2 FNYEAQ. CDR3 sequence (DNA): TGTGCCAGCAGCCCCCTTAAGAGTGCCGGCGGAAATGAAAAACTGTTTTTT. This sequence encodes CASSPLKSAGGNEKLFF.

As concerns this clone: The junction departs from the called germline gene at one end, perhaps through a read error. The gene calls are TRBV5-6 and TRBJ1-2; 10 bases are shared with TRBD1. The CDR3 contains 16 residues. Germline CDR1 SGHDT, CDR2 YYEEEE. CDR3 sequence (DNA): TGTGCCAGCAGCTTCGACCGGACAGGGGGTTACTATCGCTACACCTTC. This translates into CASSFDRTGGYYRYTF.

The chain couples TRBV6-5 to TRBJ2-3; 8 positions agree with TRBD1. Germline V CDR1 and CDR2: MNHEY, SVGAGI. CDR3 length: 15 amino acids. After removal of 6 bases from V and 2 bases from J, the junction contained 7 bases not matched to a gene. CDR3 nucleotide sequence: TGTGCCAGCAGGGAGGGGACAGGACTCACAGATACGCAGTATTTT. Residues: CASREGTGLTDTQYF.

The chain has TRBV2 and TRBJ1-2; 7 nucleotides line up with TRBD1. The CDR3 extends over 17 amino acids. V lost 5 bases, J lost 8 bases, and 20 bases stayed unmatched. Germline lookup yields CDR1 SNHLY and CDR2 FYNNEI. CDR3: CASSHGEEGAASSGYTF. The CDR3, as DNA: TGTGCCAGCAGTCACGGGGAGGAGGGGGCGGCGAGTTCGGGCTACACCTTC.

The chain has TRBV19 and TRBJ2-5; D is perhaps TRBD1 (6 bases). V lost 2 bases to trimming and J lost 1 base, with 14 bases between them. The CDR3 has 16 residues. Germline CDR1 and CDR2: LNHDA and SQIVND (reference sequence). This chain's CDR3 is CASSIWAGTPQETQYF. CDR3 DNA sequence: TGTGCCAGTAGTATATGGGCCGGGACACCCCAAGAGACCCAGTACTTC.

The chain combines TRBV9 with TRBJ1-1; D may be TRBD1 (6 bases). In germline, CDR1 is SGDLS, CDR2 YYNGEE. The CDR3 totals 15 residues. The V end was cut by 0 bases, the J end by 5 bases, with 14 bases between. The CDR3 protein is CASSVGQAQETEAFF. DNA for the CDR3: TGTGCCAGCAGCGTAGGACAGGCCCAGGAGACTGAAGCTTTCTTT.

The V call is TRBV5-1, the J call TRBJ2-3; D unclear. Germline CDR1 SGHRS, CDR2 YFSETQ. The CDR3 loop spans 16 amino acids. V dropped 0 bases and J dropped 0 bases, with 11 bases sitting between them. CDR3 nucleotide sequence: TGCGCCAGCAGCTTGGCGACACGTTCTAGCACAGATACGCAGTATTTT. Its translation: CASSLATRSSTDTQYF.

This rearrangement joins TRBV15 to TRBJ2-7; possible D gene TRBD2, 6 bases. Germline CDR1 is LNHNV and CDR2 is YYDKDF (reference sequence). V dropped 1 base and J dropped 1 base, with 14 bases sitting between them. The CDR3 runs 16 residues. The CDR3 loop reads CATSRGGEAGSYEQYF. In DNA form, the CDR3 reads TGTGCCACCAGCAGAGGAGGGGAGGCCGGGTCCTACGAGCAGTACTTC. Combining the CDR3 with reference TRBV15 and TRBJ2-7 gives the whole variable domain DAMVIQNPRYQVTQFGKPVTLSCSQTLNHNVMYWYQQKSSQAPKLLFHYYDKDFNNEADTPDNFQSRRPNTSFCFLDIRSPGLGDTAMYLCATSRGGEAGSYEQYFGPGTRLTVT.

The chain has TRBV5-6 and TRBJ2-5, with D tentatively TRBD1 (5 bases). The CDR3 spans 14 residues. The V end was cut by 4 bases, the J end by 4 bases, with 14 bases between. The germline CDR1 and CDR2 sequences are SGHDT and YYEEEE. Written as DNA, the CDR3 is TGTGCCAGCAGCCCCCGACTTGGGGCAGAGACCCAGTACTTC. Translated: CASSPRLGAETQYF.